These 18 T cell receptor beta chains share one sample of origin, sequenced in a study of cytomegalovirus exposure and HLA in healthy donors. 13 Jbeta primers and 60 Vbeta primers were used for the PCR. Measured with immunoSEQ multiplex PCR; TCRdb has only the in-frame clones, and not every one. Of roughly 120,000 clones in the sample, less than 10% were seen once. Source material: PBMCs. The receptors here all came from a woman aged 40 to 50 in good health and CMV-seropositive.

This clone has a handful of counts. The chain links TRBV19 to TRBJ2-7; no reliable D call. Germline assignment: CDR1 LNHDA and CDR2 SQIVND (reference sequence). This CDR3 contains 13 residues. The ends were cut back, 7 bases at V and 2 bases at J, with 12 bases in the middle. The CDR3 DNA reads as TGTGCCAGTATAGGAGAAAGCCCCTACGAGCAGTACTTC. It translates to CASIGESPYEQYF.

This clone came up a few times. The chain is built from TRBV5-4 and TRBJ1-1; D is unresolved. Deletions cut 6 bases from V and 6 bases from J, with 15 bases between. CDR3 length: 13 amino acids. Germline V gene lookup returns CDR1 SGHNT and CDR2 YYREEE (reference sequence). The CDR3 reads CASTPLSRAEAFF. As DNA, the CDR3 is TGTGCCAGCACCCCCCTATCGCGGGCTGAAGCTTTCTTT.

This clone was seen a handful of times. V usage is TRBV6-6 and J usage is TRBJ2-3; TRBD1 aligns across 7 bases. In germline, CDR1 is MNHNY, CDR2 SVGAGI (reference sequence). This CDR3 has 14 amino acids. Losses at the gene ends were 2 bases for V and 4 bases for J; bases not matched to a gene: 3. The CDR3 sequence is CASSYTGDADTQYF. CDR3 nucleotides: TGTGCCAGCAGTTACACAGGGGATGCAGATACGCAGTATTTT.

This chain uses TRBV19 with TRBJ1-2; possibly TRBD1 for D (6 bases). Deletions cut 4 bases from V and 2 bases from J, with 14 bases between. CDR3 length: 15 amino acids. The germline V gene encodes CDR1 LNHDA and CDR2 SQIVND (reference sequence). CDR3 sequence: CASSTLADRNYGYTF. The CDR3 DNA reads TGTGCCAGTAGTACCCTAGCGGACAGAAACTATGGCTACACCTTC.

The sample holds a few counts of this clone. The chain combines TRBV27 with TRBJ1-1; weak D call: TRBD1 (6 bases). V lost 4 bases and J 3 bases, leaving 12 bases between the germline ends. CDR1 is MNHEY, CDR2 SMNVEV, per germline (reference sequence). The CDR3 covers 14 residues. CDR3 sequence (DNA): TGTGCCAGCAGTTCCTGGGACACCGACACTGAAGCTTTCTTT. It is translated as CASSSWDTDTEAFF.

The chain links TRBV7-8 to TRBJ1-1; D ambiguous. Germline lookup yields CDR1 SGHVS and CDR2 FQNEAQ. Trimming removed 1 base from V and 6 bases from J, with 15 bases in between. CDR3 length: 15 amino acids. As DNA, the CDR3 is TGTGCCAGCAGCTTAGGCTGGATTGGAGGAGCTGAAGCTTTCTTT. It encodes CASSLGWIGGAEAFF.

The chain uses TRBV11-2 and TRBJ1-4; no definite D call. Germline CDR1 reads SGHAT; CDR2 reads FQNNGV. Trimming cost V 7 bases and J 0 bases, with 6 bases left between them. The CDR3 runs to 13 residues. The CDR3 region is CASNGPTNEKLFF. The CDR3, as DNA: TGTGCCAGCAATGGGCCAACTAATGAAAAACTGTTTTTT.

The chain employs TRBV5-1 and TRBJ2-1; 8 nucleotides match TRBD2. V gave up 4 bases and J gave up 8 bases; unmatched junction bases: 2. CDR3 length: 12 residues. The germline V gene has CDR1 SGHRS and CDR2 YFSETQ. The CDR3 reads CASSRGGYEQFF. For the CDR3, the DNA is TGCGCCAGCAGCCGGGGGGGCTATGAGCAGTTCTTC.

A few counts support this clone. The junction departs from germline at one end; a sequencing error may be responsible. CDR3 coding DNA: TGTGCCAGCAGCTCCGGTAGCGGGGGGGACGGGGCGATCTTC. The encoded protein is CASSSGSGGDGAIF. This chain uses TRBV7-3 with TRBJ2-1; 11 nucleotides align to TRBD2. CDR3 length equals 14 residues. Germline-derived CDR1 and CDR2 are SGHTA and FQGTGA.

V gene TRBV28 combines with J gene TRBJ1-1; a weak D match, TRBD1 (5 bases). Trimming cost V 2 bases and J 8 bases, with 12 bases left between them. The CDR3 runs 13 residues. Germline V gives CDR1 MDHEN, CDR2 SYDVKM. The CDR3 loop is CASSLRKGSEAFF. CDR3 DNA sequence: TGTGCCAGCAGTTTAAGAAAGGGGTCGGAAGCTTTCTTT.

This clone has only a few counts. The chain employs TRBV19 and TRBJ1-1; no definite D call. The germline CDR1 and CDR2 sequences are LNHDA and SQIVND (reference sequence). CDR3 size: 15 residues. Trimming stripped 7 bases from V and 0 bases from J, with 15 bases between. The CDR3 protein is CASNSPTVMNTEAFF. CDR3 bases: TGTGCCAGTAACTCCCCTACAGTAATGAACACTGAAGCTTTCTTT. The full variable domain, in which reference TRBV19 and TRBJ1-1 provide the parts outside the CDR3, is DGGITQSPKYLFRKEGQNVTLSCEQNLNHDAMYWYRQDPGQGLRLIYYSQIVNDFQKGDIAEGYSVSREKKESFPLTVTSAQKNPTAFYLCASNSPTVMNTEAFFGQGTRLTVV.

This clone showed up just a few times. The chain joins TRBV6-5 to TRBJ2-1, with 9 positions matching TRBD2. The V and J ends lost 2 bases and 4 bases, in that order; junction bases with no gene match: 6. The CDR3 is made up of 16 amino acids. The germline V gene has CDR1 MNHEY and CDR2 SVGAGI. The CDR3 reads CASSYQAGGLYNEQFF. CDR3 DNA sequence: TGTGCCAGCAGTTACCAAGCGGGGGGACTTTACAATGAGCAGTTCTTC.

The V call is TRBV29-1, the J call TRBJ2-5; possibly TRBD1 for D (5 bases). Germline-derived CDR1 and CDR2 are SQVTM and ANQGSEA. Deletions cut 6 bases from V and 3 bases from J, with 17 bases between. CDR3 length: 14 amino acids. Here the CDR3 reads CSVSFPGLEETQYF. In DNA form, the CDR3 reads TGCAGCGTCTCTTTCCCAGGGCTGGAAGAGACCCAGTACTTC.

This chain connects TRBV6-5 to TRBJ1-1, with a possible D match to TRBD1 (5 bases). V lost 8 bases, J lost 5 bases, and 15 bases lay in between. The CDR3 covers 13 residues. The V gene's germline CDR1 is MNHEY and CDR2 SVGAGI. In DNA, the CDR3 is TGTGCCAGCCAATGGGGCCGACAGACTGAAGCTTTCTTT. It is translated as CASQWGRQTEAFF.

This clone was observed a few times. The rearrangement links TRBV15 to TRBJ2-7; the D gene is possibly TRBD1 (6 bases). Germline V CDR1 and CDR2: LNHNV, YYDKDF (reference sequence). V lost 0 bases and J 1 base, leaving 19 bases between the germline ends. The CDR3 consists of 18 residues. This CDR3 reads CATSRDQVGTGRSYEQYF. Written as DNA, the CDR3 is TGTGCCACCAGCAGAGATCAGGTGGGAACAGGGCGTTCCTACGAGCAGTACTTC.

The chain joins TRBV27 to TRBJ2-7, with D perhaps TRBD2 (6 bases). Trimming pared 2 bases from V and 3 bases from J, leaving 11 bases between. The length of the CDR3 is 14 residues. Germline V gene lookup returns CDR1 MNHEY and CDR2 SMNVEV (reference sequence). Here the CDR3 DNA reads TGTGCCAGCAGTTTAAAGTGGGGACTCTACGAGCAGTACTTC. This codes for CASSLKWGLYEQYF.

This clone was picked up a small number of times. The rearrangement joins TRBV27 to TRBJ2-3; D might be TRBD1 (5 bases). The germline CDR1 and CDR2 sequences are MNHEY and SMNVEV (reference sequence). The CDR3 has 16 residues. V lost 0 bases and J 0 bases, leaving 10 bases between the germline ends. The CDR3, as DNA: TGTGCCAGCAGTTTATCGGGGCGTCCAAGCACAGATACGCAGTATTTT. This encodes CASSLSGRPSTDTQYF.

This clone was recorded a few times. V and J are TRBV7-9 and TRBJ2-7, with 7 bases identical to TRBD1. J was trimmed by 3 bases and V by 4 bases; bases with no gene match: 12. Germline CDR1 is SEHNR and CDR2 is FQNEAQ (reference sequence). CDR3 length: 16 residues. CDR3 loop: CASSYPPGTESYEQYF. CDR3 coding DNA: TGTGCCAGCAGCTACCCCCCCGGGACAGAGAGCTACGAGCAGTACTTC. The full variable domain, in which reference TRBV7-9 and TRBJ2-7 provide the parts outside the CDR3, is DTGVSQNPRHKITKRGQNVTFRCDPISEHNRLYWYRQTLGQGPEFLTYFQNEAQLEKSRLLSDRFSAERPKGSFSTLEIQRTEQGDSAMYLCASSYPPGTESYEQYFGPGTRLTVT.